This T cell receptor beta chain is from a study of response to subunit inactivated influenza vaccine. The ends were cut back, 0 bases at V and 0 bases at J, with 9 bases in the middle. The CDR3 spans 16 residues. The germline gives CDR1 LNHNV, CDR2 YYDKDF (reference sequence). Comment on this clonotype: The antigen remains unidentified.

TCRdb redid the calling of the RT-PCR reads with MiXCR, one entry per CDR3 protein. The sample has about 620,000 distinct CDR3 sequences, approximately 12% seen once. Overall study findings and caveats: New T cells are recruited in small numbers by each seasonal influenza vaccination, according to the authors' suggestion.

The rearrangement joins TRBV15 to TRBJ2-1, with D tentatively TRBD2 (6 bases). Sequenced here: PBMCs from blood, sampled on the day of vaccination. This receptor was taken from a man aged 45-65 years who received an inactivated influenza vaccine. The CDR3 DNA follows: TGTGCCACCAGCAGAGATCGGGGGATCTCCTACAATGAGCAGTTCTTC. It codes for CATSRDRGISYNEQFF. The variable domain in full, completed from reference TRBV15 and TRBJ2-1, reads DAMVIQNPRYQVTQFGKPVTLSCSQTLNHNVMYWYQQKSSQAPKLLFHYYDKDFNNEADTPDNFQSRRPNTSFCFLDIRSPGLGDTAMYLCATSRDRGISYNEQFFGPGTRLTVL.